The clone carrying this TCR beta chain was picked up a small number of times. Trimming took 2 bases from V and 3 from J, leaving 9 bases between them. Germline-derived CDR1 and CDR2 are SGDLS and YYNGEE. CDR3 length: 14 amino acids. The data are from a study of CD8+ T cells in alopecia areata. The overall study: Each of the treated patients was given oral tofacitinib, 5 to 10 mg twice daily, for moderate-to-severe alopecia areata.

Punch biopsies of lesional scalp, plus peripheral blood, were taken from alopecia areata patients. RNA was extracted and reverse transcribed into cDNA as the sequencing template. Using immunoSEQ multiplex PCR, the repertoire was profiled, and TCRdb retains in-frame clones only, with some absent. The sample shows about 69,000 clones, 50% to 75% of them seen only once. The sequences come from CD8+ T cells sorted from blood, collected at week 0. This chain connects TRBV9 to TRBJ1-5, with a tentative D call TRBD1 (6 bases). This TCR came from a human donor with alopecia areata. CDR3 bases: TGTGCCAGCAGCGTCTGGGACAACAATCAGCCCCAGCATTTT. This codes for CASSVWDNNQPQHF.